What follows are 14 T cell receptor beta chains derived from one specimen sequenced in a study of blood T cell repertoires in COVID-19. Assay: immunoSEQ multiplex PCR; the TCRdb copy retains only in-frame clones and omits some. The profile shows about 150,000 clones, around 86% of them singletons. Sequencing used PBMCs or T cells enriched from blood (not recorded which). Receptors originate from a man between 45 and 60 years old who had recovered from COVID-19.

This chain links TRBV10-3 with TRBJ1-1; 10 bases are shared with TRBD1. Germline CDR1 and CDR2: ENHRY and SYGVKD. The CDR3 contains 13 residues. V lost 8 bases to trimming and J lost 4 bases; unmatched junction nucleotides: 4. CDR3 bases: TGTGCCATCGCGGACAGGGGGGGCACTGAAGCTTTCTTT. Translating gives CAIADRGGTEAFF.

V and J are TRBV30 and TRBJ1-5; 7 bases map to TRBD1. The CDR3 covers 14 residues. Germline V lookup: CDR1 GTSNPN, CDR2 SVGIG (reference sequence). With 2 bases clipped from V and 4 bases from J, the junction kept 5 bases outside the gene matches. Here the CDR3 DNA reads TGTGCCTGGAGTACGGGGACAGCAAATCAGCCCCAGCATTTT. It encodes CAWSTGTANQPQHF.

The chain is built from TRBV6-5 and TRBJ2-7; D is possibly TRBD1 (5 bases). The germline V and J ends were trimmed by 8 bases and 4 bases, with 18 bases remaining between them. CDR3 length: 14 amino acids. Germline CDR1 is MNHEY and CDR2 is SVGAGI. CDR3 region: CASSILPGRYEQYF. The CDR3 coding sequence is TGTGCCAGCTCGATCTTACCAGGGCGGTACGAGCAGTACTTC.

The gene calls are TRBV6-5 and TRBJ1-1; D gene ambiguous. Germline loops: CDR1 MNHEY, CDR2 SVGAGI. Trimming took 6 bases from V and 1 from J, leaving 9 bases between them. The CDR3 covers 13 residues. The CDR3 loop is CASSPPRNTEAFF. The DNA for the CDR3 is TGTGCCAGCAGCCCCCCCCGGAACACTGAAGCTTTCTTT.

The chain joins TRBV3-1 (or the pseudogene TRBV3-2) to TRBJ1-3; TRBD1 matches 9 bases. The germline V gene has CDR1 LGHDT and CDR2 YNNKEL (reference sequence). This CDR3 has 14 residues. V gave up 4 bases and J gave up 2 bases; unmatched junction bases: 0. The CDR3 region is CASSRTGAGNTIYF. Written as DNA, the CDR3 is TGTGCCAGCAGCCGGACAGGGGCTGGAAACACCATATATTTT.

The chain is built from TRBV18 and TRBJ1-5, with a tentative D call TRBD1 (6 bases). This CDR3 has 17 amino acids. Trimming pared 3 bases from V and 2 bases from J, leaving 17 bases between. CDR1 and CDR2 from the germline V gene are KGHSH and LQKENI. CDR3 loop: CASSPGQGNVGNQPQHF. The DNA for the CDR3 is TGTGCCAGCTCACCGGGCCAGGGGAATGTGGGCAATCAGCCCCAGCATTTT.

The rearrangement links TRBV9 to TRBJ1-1, with TRBD1 matching 11 bases. V lost 4 bases and J lost 3; bases outside the gene matches: 14. In germline, CDR1 is SGDLS, CDR2 YYNGEE. CDR3 length: 18 residues. The CDR3 here is CASSPLGDRGKSDTEAFF. CDR3 coding DNA: TGTGCCAGCAGCCCTCTGGGGGACAGGGGGAAGTCGGACACTGAAGCTTTCTTT.

This chain uses TRBV11-2 with TRBJ2-6; 8 bases are shared with TRBD1. From germline, CDR1 is SGHAT and CDR2 FQNNGV. The length of the CDR3 is 15 residues. After removal of 9 bases from V and 3 bases from J, the junction contained 7 bases not matched to a gene. The CDR3 sequence: CASEQGVGGANVLTF. CDR3 in DNA: TGTGCCAGTGAACAGGGGGTCGGTGGGGCCAACGTCCTGACTTTC.

Only a few counts were recorded for this clone. The rearrangement joins TRBV21-1 to TRBJ2-7; the table assigns TRBD2, which was not confirmed against the DNA. TRBV21-1 is shown as a pseudogene. The CDR3 totals 16 residues. CDR3 loop: CASTFLAGESSYEQYF. CDR3 nucleotide sequence: TGTGCCAGCACCTTTCTAGCGGGGGAAAGCTCCTACGAGCAGTACTTC.

The V gene is TRBV24-1, the J gene TRBJ2-5, with D tentatively TRBD2 (5 bases). Germline CDR1 reads KGHDR; CDR2 reads SFDVKD. CDR3 length: 15 residues. Between the trimmed V and J ends, which lost 2 bases and 2 bases, there was a span of 11 bases. The CDR3 nucleotides read TGTGCCACCAGTGATTCGTCTAGAGGGCAAGAGACCCAGTACTTC. This sequence encodes CATSDSSRGQETQYF.

This chain connects TRBV27 to TRBJ1-5; the D is unclear. Germline CDR1 is MNHEY and CDR2 is SMNVEV (reference sequence). Trimming shortened V by 8 bases and J by 1 base, and 15 bases separated the two germline ends. The CDR3 has 15 residues. The CDR3, as DNA: TGTGCCAGCCGCTCGGGAGGAACGAGCAATCAGCCCCAGCATTTT. As protein: CASRSGGTSNQPQHF.

The CDR3: CASRTGTGYGDEQYF. CDR3 DNA sequence: TGTGCCAGCAGGACCGGGACAGGGTATGGCGACGAGCAGTACTTC. The rearrangement uses TRBV6-5 and TRBJ2-7; 9 bases agree with TRBD1. This CDR3 is built from 15 residues. Germline assignment: CDR1 MNHEY and CDR2 SVGAGI. The V and J ends lost 6 bases and 5 bases, in that order; junction bases with no gene match: 11.

The CDR3: CASSRRDRELITDTQYF. The DNA for the CDR3 is TGTGCCAGCAGCCGAAGGGACAGAGAACTTATCACAGATACGCAGTATTTT. The V gene is TRBV14, the J gene TRBJ2-3, with TRBD1 matching over 7 bases. From germline, CDR1 is SGHDN and CDR2 FVKESK. The length of the CDR3 is 17 residues. J lost 2 bases, V lost 4 bases, and 12 bases had no gene match.

DNA of the CDR3: TGTGCCAGCAGCTCCAATTCGGGGTTGGCTTTCTTT. This encodes CASSSNSGLAFF. The V call is TRBV11-1, the J call TRBJ1-1; D not resolved. Germline V gives CDR1 SGHAT, CDR2 FQDESV (reference sequence). V lost 4 bases and J 11 bases, leaving 14 bases between the germline ends. This CDR3 spans 12 amino acids.